This TCR beta chain is drawn from a study of blood T cell repertoires in COVID-19 (dated by TCRdb to 2018 to 2021). Context from the whole study: Samples from collaborators originated in the United States, Italy and Spain and spanned both the acute and convalescent phases of COVID-19. The material from the prospective study consisted of cDNA or gDNA derived from T cells, B-cell-depleted T cells, or PBMCs. Deeply sampled blood TCRbeta repertoires from subjects exposed to, actively infected with, or recovered from COVID-19 were included in the dataset. A freely available public database, intended as a resource for researchers studying the immune response to SARS-CoV-2, is where the repertoires were released. The samples were drawn from the first 160 participants of the ongoing ImmuneRACE study and from about 1,200 subjects provided by 6 global collaborators. The sample metadata nearly always contained a de-identified subject ID, COVID-19 status, age in years and sex. Where available, HLA class I and class II types were taken from metadata supplied by the sample provider and were not determined by assay-based typing.

The immunoSEQ Assay, a bias-controlled multiplex PCR, was used to amplify TCRbeta CDR3 regions from genomic DNA. As for the original processing: The number of nucleated cells in each sample was estimated by amplification of reference gene primers within the assay. Sequence reads were collapsed and filtered to measure the absolute abundance of every unique TCRbeta CDR3 rearrangement. For each sample, productive Simpson clonality was calculated as the square root of Simpson's diversity index across productive rearrangements. Imported from immuneACCESS, the table was reduced by TCRdb to in-frame sequences with V and J called. These copies leave out some clones; in studies compared against another copy, an unresolved V gene accounts for under half, and the cause of the remainder is not known. V, J and clone size derive from that table, while D and trimming were established from the DNA sequence. Across this sample there are hundreds of thousands of clones, with 88% seen only once. The ten most abundant clones make up roughly 13% of the sample.

One collaborating source in Seattle enrolled patients while the patients were actively infected and followed the patients over time throughout the course of disease. Whole blood was collected in K2EDTA tubes by collaborating institutions according to the institutions' own protocols. For TCRbeta analysis, collaborators shipped samples in one of three forms: frozen whole blood, isolated PBMCs, or DNA extracted from either of those sample types. From the cysteine through the phenylalanine, the CDR3 covers 13 amino acids. Of the read, only the CDR3 DNA is kept; its 39 bases are in frame from base 1. V lost 10 bases and J lost 0 bases; the stretch between them is 12 bases long. Based on the germline V gene, the CDR1 and CDR2 sequences are MNHEY and SVGAGI. On the study overall, not on this receptor specifically: How much clinical and demographic metadata was included differed by source and by participant, and the metadata was provided uncurated.

Details on this clone: Its antigen specificity is not known. Base qualities are not at hand, and no much larger clone is one base apart.

The chain is encoded by TRBV6-5 joined to TRBJ1-1; the D gene is possibly TRBD1, with 6 bases matching. The origin of this receptor is a woman aged 45 to 65 with COVID-19, enrolled during active disease. What was sequenced was peripheral blood. The bases are TGTGCCATCCCGGGACACCTGAACACTGAAGCTTTCTTT. This gives the protein CAIPGHLNTEAFF.